Listed here are 16 T cell receptor beta chains from one sample, sequenced in a study of beta chain features in type 1 diabetes. Broader study findings: Shortening of TCRB CDR3s, moderate but significant, appeared in all four CD4+ subsets of Type 1 diabetes patients.

These receptors have no identified antigens. Expressed TCRB transcripts were sequenced, since all the RNA that had been isolated was reverse transcribed. The table came from immunoSEQ multiplex PCR; TCRdb's copy has only in-frame clones and leaves some out. The table lists about 370,000 clones, 8.5% to 10% of them singletons. The sequencing sample was made of central memory CD4+ T cells from blood. These TCRs come from a man aged 30 to 39 with type 1 diabetes.

The chain combines TRBV4-2 with TRBJ2-7; D uncertain. Looked up from germline, CDR1 is LGHNA and CDR2 is YNFKEQ. Trimming took 6 bases from V and 4 from J, leaving 22 bases between them. The CDR3 is 16 amino acids. CDR3 bases: TGTGCCAGCAGTTCGACCGTCTTGACATCTGAATACGAGCAGTACTTC. It is translated as CASSSTVLTSEYEQYF.

This clone has a count of ten or more. The CDR3 DNA follows: TGTGCCAGCTCACCACGAGGGGGGATGAACACTGAAGCTTTCTTT. Its translation: CASSPRGGMNTEAFF. The chain is built from TRBV18 and TRBJ1-1, with D perhaps TRBD1 (6 bases). The CDR3 extends over 15 amino acids. Deletions cut 1 base from V and 0 bases from J, with 9 bases between. Germline lookup yields CDR1 KGHSH and CDR2 LQKENI.

The genes are TRBV4-1 and TRBJ1-3; no clear D. The V and J ends lost 0 bases and 2 bases respectively, with 8 bases between them. Germline values: CDR1 MGHRA, CDR2 YSYEKL. This CDR3 region has 15 residues. The CDR3 coding sequence is TGCGCCAGCAGCCAAGAAGCCGTTACTGGAAACACCATATATTTT. Amino acids: CASSQEAVTGNTIYF.

Only a few counts were recorded for this clone. The chain is built from TRBV11-1 and TRBJ2-1; TRBD1 might be the D (6 bases). V lost 4 bases and J lost 7, with 17 bases in between. Looked up from germline, CDR1 is SGHAT and CDR2 is FQDESV (reference sequence). The CDR3 has 15 residues. The CDR3 nucleotides are TGTGCCAGCAGCTCCGGGACATGGACGAGAAATGAGCAGTTCTTC. As protein: CASSSGTWTRNEQFF.

V gene TRBV2 combines with J gene TRBJ2-3, with TRBD2 identical over 7 bases. The junction had 4 bases not matched to a gene; V was cut back by 4 bases and J by 3 bases. CDR3 length: 14 residues. Germline lookup yields CDR1 SNHLY and CDR2 FYNNEI. This CDR3 reads CASSVTSATDTQYF. The CDR3 DNA is TGTGCCAGCAGTGTTACTAGCGCAACAGATACGCAGTATTTT.

The chain joins TRBV5-4 to TRBJ2-3; D may be TRBD1 (6 bases). CDR1 and CDR2 (germline): SGHNT, YYREEE (reference sequence). V lost 4 bases and J 0 bases, leaving 15 bases between the germline ends. CDR3 size: 16 residues. The CDR3 DNA is TGTGCCAGCAGCCAAAGGGGCAGGGGTAGCACAGATACGCAGTATTTT. Protein sequence: CASSQRGRGSTDTQYF.

Only a few counts were recorded for this clone. The chain is built from TRBV19 and TRBJ2-1; 8 bases are shared with TRBD2. The CDR3 has 14 amino acids. V lost 8 bases, J lost 6 bases, and 9 bases stayed unmatched. CDR1 is LNHDA, CDR2 SQIVND, per germline (reference sequence). The CDR3 is CASGGGRSINEQFF. DNA of the CDR3: TGTGCCAGTGGCGGGGGGCGCTCCATCAATGAGCAGTTCTTC. The whole variable domain, remainder taken from reference TRBV19 and TRBJ2-1, is DGGITQSPKYLFRKEGQNVTLSCEQNLNHDAMYWYRQDPGQGLRLIYYSQIVNDFQKGDIAEGYSVSREKKESFPLTVTSAQKNPTAFYLCASGGGRSINEQFFGPGTRLTVL.

This clone was counted between two and nine times. The V call is TRBV29-1, the J call TRBJ2-1; the D gene is possibly TRBD2 (6 bases). Germline values: CDR1 SQVTM, CDR2 ANQGSEA. V was cut by 8 bases and J by 7 bases, with 21 bases left in between. This CDR3 is 14 amino acids long. Written as DNA, the CDR3 is TGCAGCTCCCTCAGGGACTGGGACGGGAATGAGCAGTTCTTC. Translating it yields CSSLRDWDGNEQFF.

This chain links TRBV7-2 with TRBJ2-7, with TRBD1 matching 9 bases. The CDR3 runs 15 residues. Per the germline V gene, CDR1 is SGHTA and CDR2 is FQGNSA. V shed 1 base and J 0 bases; nucleotides not matched to a gene: 1. The CDR3 is CASSLVTGGSYEQYF. In nucleotides, the CDR3 is TGTGCCAGCAGCTTAGTGACAGGGGGCTCCTACGAGCAGTACTTC.

V usage is TRBV6-1 and J usage is TRBJ2-7; 8 bases map to TRBD1. This CDR3 is built from 14 residues. V lost 6 bases and J lost 1; bases outside the gene matches: 5. From germline, CDR1 is MNHNS and CDR2 SASEGT. The CDR3 DNA sequence: TGTGCCAGCAGACCGCGACAGGGGTCCTACGAGCAGTACTTC. As protein: CASRPRQGSYEQYF.

This clone was seen only a few times. The CDR3 region is CASSPSWGETQYF. CDR3 coding DNA: TGTGCCAGCAGTCCGTCCTGGGGGGAGACCCAGTACTTC. The chain has TRBV28 and TRBJ2-5; perhaps D is TRBD1 or TRBD2 (5 bases each). The V gene's germline CDR1 is MDHEN and CDR2 SYDVKM. Trimming shortened V by 5 bases and J by 5 bases, and 12 bases separated the two germline ends. This CDR3 spans 13 amino acids.

This clone was picked up many times. The chain joins TRBV19 to TRBJ2-1; weak D call: TRBD2 (6 bases). The CDR3 covers 12 residues. The V gene's germline CDR1 is LNHDA and CDR2 SQIVND (reference sequence). The V end lost 5 bases, the J end lost 13 bases, and 15 bases lay between the germline ends. The CDR3 loop is CASSDLARLQFF. The CDR3 coding sequence is TGTGCCAGTAGTGACCTAGCGCGACTTCAGTTCTTC.

The table lists this clone with many counts. The CDR3 reads CAITEHGRVMNEQYF. The DNA of the CDR3 is TGTGCCATCACCGAGCACGGACGGGTTATGAACGAGCAGTACTTC. The V and J genes are TRBV10-3 and TRBJ2-7; D is undetermined. CDR1 ENHRY and CDR2 SYGVKD come from the germline V gene. The CDR3 sequence is 15 residues long. V was clipped by 7 bases and J by 5 bases, with 21 bases between them.

This clone was seen only a few times. The genes are TRBV29-1 and TRBJ2-5; TRBD2 matches at 7 bases. This CDR3 comprises 13 residues. Germline CDR1 and CDR2: SQVTM and ANQGSEA. V shed 3 bases and J 8 bases; nucleotides not matched to a gene: 9. CDR3 nucleotide sequence: TGCAGCGTTGACGGGGGGAAGAGGGAAACCCAGTACTTC. It encodes CSVDGGKRETQYF.

This clone was seen only a few times. The J gene is TRBJ2-7, the V gene TRBV5-1; 13 bases are shared with TRBD2. This CDR3 contains 14 residues. The germline V gene encodes CDR1 SGHRS and CDR2 YFSETQ. V shed 3 bases and J 4 bases; nucleotides not matched to a gene: 1. CDR3: CASSWTSGGYEQYF. In DNA, the CDR3 is TGCGCCAGCAGCTGGACTAGCGGGGGTTACGAGCAGTACTTC.

About this clone: At one of its ends the junction is not consistent with the germline gene, which may arise from a read error. V and J are TRBV6-1 and TRBJ1-5, with 8 bases identical to TRBD1. Germline-derived CDR1 and CDR2 are MNHNS and SASEGT. CDR3 length: 15 amino acids. CDR3 region: CASSEIGTGVQPRHF. For the CDR3, the DNA is TGTGCCAGCAGTGAAATTGGGACAGGTGTTCAGCCCCGGCATTTT.